This T cell receptor (beta chain) was sequenced for a study of blood T cell repertoires in COVID-19 (dated by TCRdb to 2018 to 2021). Study-wide context: Collaborator samples came from the United States, Italy and Spain and covered acute and convalescent phases of COVID-19. The prospective study material was composed of cDNA or gDNA derived from T cells, B-cell-depleted T cells, or PBMCs. Deeply sampled blood TCRbeta repertoires from subjects exposed to, actively infected with, or recovered from COVID-19 were included in the dataset. The repertoires were released in a freely available public database intended as a resource for research on the immune response to SARS-CoV-2. The samples were drawn from two sources: the first 160 participants of the ongoing ImmuneRACE study, and over 1,000 subjects contributed by 6 global collaborators. Nearly every sample came with metadata listing a de-identified subject ID, COVID-19 status, age in years and sex. Where available, HLA class I and class II types were taken from metadata supplied by the sample provider and were not determined by assay-based typing.

Participants in the prospective study were aged 18 to 89 years, lived in under 30 United States geographic areas, and enrolled through a virtual design. To assign participants to cohorts, the prospective study relied on clinical history that participants themselves reported in a screening survey and a study questionnaire. Recovered participants in ImmuneRACE Cohort 3 were defined as having two consecutive negative NP/OP PCR tests, clearance from a healthcare professional, or resolution of symptoms. In the prospective study, mobile phlebotomists collected whole blood, serum and a nasopharyngeal or oropharyngeal swab from each participant. Additional blood draws and questionnaires over an approximately two-month period could optionally be provided by prospective study participants. Blood samples from the prospective study were shipped frozen or at room temperature prior to DNA extraction. TCRbeta CDR3 regions were amplified from genomic DNA by means of the immunoSEQ Assay, a bias-controlled multiplex PCR. The authors' pipeline ran thus. The number of nucleated cells in each sample was estimated by amplification of reference gene primers within the assay. To quantify the absolute abundance of each unique TCRbeta CDR3 rearrangement, sequence reads were collapsed and filtered. For each sample, productive Simpson clonality was calculated by taking the square root of Simpson's diversity index across productive rearrangements. The immuneACCESS repertoire file appears here via TCRdb, limited to in-frame rearrangements. These files lack a portion of the clones; in checked studies, under half of the deficit traces to unresolved V genes, and the cause of the others is not known. V, J and clone size are those of that table, while D and trimming were read from the DNA. The sample includes hundreds of thousands of clones, with 85% to 90% observed a single time. The ten largest clonotypes hold roughly 1.1% of the sample.

CDR1 SGHNT and CDR2 YYREEE were looked up in the germline V gene (reference sequence). The V end loses 0 bases and the J end loses 0 bases, and a stretch of 6 bases separates them. The CDR3 spans 14 residues, from the cysteine through the phenylalanine. Just CDR3 DNA is preserved here, 42 bases in frame from base 1. Remarks on this clone: The antigen this receptor binds is unknown. Per-base quality was not reported, and no clone a single base away is much larger than it.

Beyond this particular receptor, the publication reports: The amount of clinical and demographic metadata varied by source and participant and was provided uncurated.

This receptor was identified in a man in his thirties or forties who had recovered from COVID-19. The chain is made from TRBV5-4 and TRBJ2-5; the D gene identity is not certain. The sample comprised PBMCs or T cells enriched from blood (not recorded which). The CDR3: CASSLAGNQETQYF. The sequenced DNA: TGTGCCAGCAGCTTGGCCGGTAACCAAGAGACCCAGTACTTC.